The 26 T cell receptor beta chains listed next were all sequenced from one sample in a study of T cell repertoires in cytomegalovirus infection. One entry per CDR3 protein results from TCRdb running MiXCR on the reads. The sample records approximately 910,000 distinct CDR3 sequences, approximately 31% being singletons. Their cognate antigens are unknown. The specimen comprised cultured CD8+ T cells from PBMCs, sampled from culture after CMV antigen stimulation. These receptors all come from a human donor in good health (CMV status not recorded). Some clones in this sample may be carry-over from other donors' samples.

The V call is TRBV29-1, the J call TRBJ1-5, with 7 bases fitting TRBD1. J lost 4 bases, V lost 6 bases, and 3 bases had no gene match. The CDR3 sequence is 12 residues long. Germline CDR1 is SQVTM and CDR2 is ANQGSEA. CDR3 nucleotides: TGCAGCGTCGGGGACAGAAATCAGCCCCAGCATTTT. Amino acids: CSVGDRNQPQHF.

This clonotype was detected only a few times. The chain couples TRBV11-2 to TRBJ2-5; D may correspond to TRBD1 or TRBD2 (5 bases each). Trimming pared 0 bases from V and 1 base from J, leaving 15 bases between. Germline V lookup: CDR1 SGHAT, CDR2 FQNNGV. CDR3 length equals 17 residues. The CDR3 nucleotides are TGTGCCAGCAGCTTAGAAGGGGACGTTATCTCCCAAGAGACCCAGTACTTC. As protein: CASSLEGDVISQETQYF.

V gene TRBV12-3 or TRBV12-4 combines with J gene TRBJ2-5; 12 bases are a match to TRBD1. The CDR3 consists of 15 residues. With V trimmed by 4 bases and J by 5 bases, 5 bases remained unmatched. The CDR3 spells CASSSWDRGLETQYF. For the CDR3, the DNA is TGTGCCAGCAGTTCCTGGGACAGGGGGCTGGAGACCCAGTACTTC.

This clonotype was recorded a few times. The chain has TRBV20-1 and TRBJ2-1; 9 nucleotides align to TRBD1. Germline V lookup: CDR1 DFQATT, CDR2 SNEGSKA (reference sequence). The CDR3 is 15 residues long. Trimming removed 1 base from V and 8 bases from J; junction bases left unmatched: 9. CDR3 nucleotide sequence: TGCAGTGCTAGAGGATTGGGACAGGGTGAAGATGAGCAGTTCTTC. This codes for CSARGLGQGEDEQFF.

The chain combines TRBV6-1 with TRBJ2-2; the D call may be TRBD1 or TRBD2 (5 bases each). This CDR3 is built from 15 residues. The germline V gene has CDR1 MNHNS and CDR2 SASEGT. V was pared by 5 bases and J by 6 bases, with 16 bases between. The CDR3 loop reads CASSYMQGDAGELFF. The CDR3 DNA follows: TGTGCCAGCAGTTACATGCAAGGGGACGCCGGGGAGCTGTTTTTT.

The CDR3 reads CASSYNGYNSPLHF. In DNA form, the CDR3 reads TGTGCCAGCAGTTACAACGGGTATAATTCACCCCTCCACTTT. The rearrangement links TRBV6-5 to TRBJ1-6; no clear D gene. The length of the CDR3 is 14 residues. Per germline, CDR1 MNHEY and CDR2 SVGAGI. Trimming left V 2 bases short and J 4 bases short, with 6 bases between.

This clonotype was observed a handful of times. The rearrangement joins TRBV4-1 to TRBJ1-1; TRBD1 agrees at 8 bases. Unmatched junction bases numbered 9, after V lost 1 base and J lost 5 bases. The CDR3 has 16 residues. The germline gives CDR1 MGHRA, CDR2 YSYEKL. The CDR3 DNA sequence: TGCGCCAGCAGCCAAGGGCCGGACAGGGTTGGAACTGAAGCTTTCTTT. Amino acid sequence: CASSQGPDRVGTEAFF.

This clonotype came up many times. The DNA for the CDR3 is TGTGCCAGCAGCTTCAGAGGGGGATTGTCCTACGAGCAGTACTTC. Its protein is CASSFRGGLSYEQYF. V usage is TRBV7-8 and J usage is TRBJ2-7; maybe TRBD1 (6 bases). V dropped 3 bases and J dropped 1 base, with 13 bases sitting between them. Germline-derived CDR1 and CDR2 are SGHVS and FQNEAQ. The CDR3 spans 15 residues.

The rearrangement uses TRBV5-4 and TRBJ2-3; 7 bases are a match to TRBD2. This CDR3 comprises 16 residues. Per the germline V gene, CDR1 is SGHNT and CDR2 is YYREEE (reference sequence). V lost 1 base, J lost 2 bases, and 7 bases stayed unmatched. CDR3: CASSLWPAGYTDTQYF. CDR3 bases: TGTGCCAGCAGCTTGTGGCCAGCGGGGTACACAGATACGCAGTATTTT. Supplemented by reference TRBV5-4 and TRBJ2-3, the full variable domain reads ETGVTQSPTHLIKTRGQQVTLRCSSQSGHNTVSWYQQALGQGPQFIFQYYREEENGRGNFPPRFSGLQFPNYSSELNVNALELDDSALYLCASSLWPAGYTDTQYFGPGTRLTVL.

In this sample, this clonotype turned up a few times. V gene TRBV7-6 combines with J gene TRBJ2-1; 12 bases are a match to TRBD2. This CDR3 has 15 amino acids. Trimming removed 3 bases from V and 8 bases from J; junction bases left unmatched: 5. Germline V CDR1 and CDR2: SGHVS, FNYEAQ. The CDR3 here is CASSFSSGGAYEQFF. CDR3 coding DNA: TGTGCCAGCAGCTTTTCTAGCGGGGGGGCCTATGAGCAGTTCTTC.

This chain joins TRBV12-3 or TRBV12-4 and TRBJ1-5; D is unclear. Trimming left V 1 base short and J 7 bases short, with 11 bases between. This CDR3 comprises 14 residues. The chain's CDR3 is CASSLDPVKQPQHF. Here the CDR3 DNA reads TGTGCCAGCAGTTTAGATCCAGTTAAACAGCCCCAGCATTTT.

The chain links TRBV7-9 to TRBJ1-1; possible D gene TRBD1, 5 bases. The V end lost 3 bases, the J end lost 5 bases, and 13 bases lay between the germline ends. The CDR3 is made up of 14 amino acids. Germline-derived CDR1 and CDR2 are SEHNR and FQNEAQ (reference sequence). The CDR3 DNA reads TGTGCCAGCAGCTTCCAACCAGGGAAAACTGAAGCTTTCTTT. Translation: CASSFQPGKTEAFF.

This clonotype has only a few counts. The chain couples TRBV4-1 to TRBJ2-5; 10 nucleotides line up with TRBD2. V lost 0 bases and J lost 5; bases outside the gene matches: 6. The CDR3 sequence is 16 residues long. Germline V gene lookup returns CDR1 MGHRA and CDR2 YSYEKL. The CDR3 sequence is CASSQDLLAGWETQYF. The CDR3, as DNA: TGCGCCAGCAGCCAAGATCTACTAGCGGGGTGGGAGACCCAGTACTTC.

CDR3 loop: CATTPGSNYGYTF. The CDR3 coding sequence is TGTGCCACCACACCAGGTTCTAACTATGGCTACACCTTC. The rearrangement links TRBV19 to TRBJ1-2; D is ambiguous. Trimming removed 10 bases at V and 0 bases at J, with 12 bases between. Germline V gene data show CDR1 as LNHDA and CDR2 as SQIVND (reference sequence). The CDR3 spans 13 residues.

This clonotype has just a few counts. Mismatch with germline at one junction end may stem from a read error. The CDR3 reads CASSQEQGLFTDTQYF. CDR3 sequence (DNA): TGTGCTAGCAGCCAAGAACAGGGGCTATTCACAGATACGCAGTATTTT. The chain joins TRBV4-2 to TRBJ2-3; 7 bases match TRBD1. This CDR3 spans 16 amino acids. The V gene's germline CDR1 is LGHNA and CDR2 YNFKEQ.

The chain recombines TRBV6-1 with TRBJ2-5; tentative D call: TRBD2 (6 bases). Germline CDR1 reads MNHNS; CDR2 reads SASEGT. The CDR3 has 11 residues. V was shortened by 8 bases and J by 5 bases, with 9 bases between the two germline ends. The DNA of the CDR3 is TGTGCCAGCCAGGGAGGCGAGACCCAGTACTTC. Translated, it gives CASQGGETQYF.

This chain joins TRBV7-9 and TRBJ2-1; maybe TRBD2 (5 bases). Trimming pared 1 base from V and 6 bases from J, leaving 10 bases between. This CDR3 has 14 residues. Germline V CDR1 and CDR2: SEHNR, FQNEAQ (reference sequence). CDR3 in DNA: TGTGCCAGCAGCTTAGTAGAGGGTATCAATGAGCAGTTCTTC. Amino acid sequence: CASSLVEGINEQFF.

The rearrangement links TRBV29-1 to TRBJ2-3; D is perhaps TRBD2 (6 bases). The germline V and J ends were trimmed by 0 bases and 2 bases, with 12 bases remaining between them. From germline, CDR1 is SQVTM and CDR2 ANQGSEA. CDR3 length equals 15 residues. The CDR3 DNA follows: TGCAGCGTTGAAGATCGCGGGACGTACACAGATACGCAGTATTTT. The encoded protein is CSVEDRGTYTDTQYF.

This chain uses TRBV6-6 with TRBJ2-7, with 8 bases identical to TRBD1. This CDR3 comprises 12 residues. Germline V gives CDR1 MNHNY, CDR2 SVGAGI (reference sequence). The trim removed 6 bases at V and 3 bases at J, leaving 1 base unmatched. This CDR3 reads CASRGTGYEQYV. CDR3 in DNA: TGTGCCAGCAGAGGGACAGGCTACGAGCAGTACGTC.

This clonotype was detected many times. This chain links TRBV7-2 with TRBJ2-7; unclear D gene. Germline CDR1 SGHTA, CDR2 FQGNSA. The CDR3 extends over 15 amino acids. V was clipped by 4 bases and J by 3 bases, with 16 bases between them. CDR3 coding DNA: TGTGCCAGCAGCTCTAACGCGGCCCCATACTACGAGCAGTACGTC. Amino acid sequence: CASSSNAAPYYEQYV.

This clonotype was recorded at least ten times. The V call is TRBV12-3 or TRBV12-4, the J call TRBJ2-1, with TRBD2 as a possible D gene (6 bases). The CDR3 sequence is 13 residues long. Trimming stripped 6 bases from V and 0 bases from J, with 6 bases between. The CDR3 reads CASSGGSYNEQFF. Here the CDR3 DNA reads TGTGCCAGCAGCGGGGGCTCCTACAATGAGCAGTTCTTC.

This clonotype has only a few counts. The chain links TRBV7-6 to TRBJ2-3; the match to TRBD2 covers 9 bases. V lost 5 bases and J lost 1; bases outside the gene matches: 4. Per the germline V gene, CDR1 is SGHVS and CDR2 is FNYEAQ. The CDR3 length is 15 residues. The CDR3 coding sequence is TGTGCCAGCAGCCAATCTAGCGGGGGCACAGATACGCAGTATTTT. Translation: CASSQSSGGTDTQYF.

The J gene is TRBJ2-3, the V gene TRBV5-4, with 9 nucleotides matching TRBD2. Germline trimming cut 3 bases from V and 0 bases from J; bases unmatched to any gene: 5. Germline V lookup: CDR1 SGHNT, CDR2 YYREEE (reference sequence). This CDR3 is built from 16 residues. As DNA, the CDR3 is TGTGCCAGCAGCTCCCGACTAGCGGCTAGCACAGATACGCAGTATTTT. Translated, it gives CASSSRLAASTDTQYF.

This chain uses TRBV6-2 or TRBV6-3 with TRBJ2-7; a possible D gene is TRBD1 (6 bases). Germline loops: CDR1 MNHEY, CDR2 SVGEGT. V shed 0 bases and J shed 12 bases, with 21 bases lying between them. The length of the CDR3 is 15 residues. The CDR3 region has the DNA TGTGCCAGCAGTTACTCGTCCAGGGCAGGGGACGTATGGTACGTC. Translating gives CASSYSSRAGDVWYV.

The genes are TRBV19 and TRBJ2-7; TRBD1 aligns across 8 bases. The CDR3 spans 15 residues. J gave up 2 bases and V 3 bases, and 6 bases lay outside the gene matches. Germline-derived CDR1 and CDR2 are LNHDA and SQIVND (reference sequence). The chain's CDR3 is CASSIRGQGTYEQYF. For the CDR3, the DNA is TGTGCCAGTAGTATTAGAGGACAGGGTACCTACGAGCAGTACTTC.

The sample holds one count of this clonotype. V and J are TRBV10-3 and TRBJ2-1; D may be TRBD1 (6 bases). This CDR3 spans 15 amino acids. Germline V lookup: CDR1 ENHRY, CDR2 SYGVKD. Trimming removed 6 bases from V and 8 bases from J, with 20 bases in between. The CDR3 DNA is TGTGCCATCAGCCCCGGGACAATCGTGGGGGATGAGCAGTTCTTC. As protein: CAISPGTIVGDEQFF.